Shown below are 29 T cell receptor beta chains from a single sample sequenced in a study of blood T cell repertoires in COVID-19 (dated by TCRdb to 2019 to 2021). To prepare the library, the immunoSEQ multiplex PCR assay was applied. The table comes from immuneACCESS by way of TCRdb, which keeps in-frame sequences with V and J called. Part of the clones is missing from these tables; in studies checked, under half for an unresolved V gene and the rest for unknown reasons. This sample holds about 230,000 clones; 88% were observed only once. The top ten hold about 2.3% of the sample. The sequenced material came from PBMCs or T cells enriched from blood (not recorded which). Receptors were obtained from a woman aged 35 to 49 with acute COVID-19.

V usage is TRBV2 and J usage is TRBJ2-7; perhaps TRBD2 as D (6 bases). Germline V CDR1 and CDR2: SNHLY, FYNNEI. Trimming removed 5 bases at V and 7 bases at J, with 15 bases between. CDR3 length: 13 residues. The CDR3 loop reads CASSSGLLMEQYF. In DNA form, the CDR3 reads TGTGCCAGCAGTTCGGGACTCCTGATGGAGCAGTACTTC.

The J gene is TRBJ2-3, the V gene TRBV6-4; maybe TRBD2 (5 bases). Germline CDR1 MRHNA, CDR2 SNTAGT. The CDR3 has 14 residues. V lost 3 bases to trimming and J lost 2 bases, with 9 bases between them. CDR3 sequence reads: CASSERESTDTQYF. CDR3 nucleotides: TGTGCCAGCAGTGAGAGGGAGTCCACAGATACGCAGTATTTT.

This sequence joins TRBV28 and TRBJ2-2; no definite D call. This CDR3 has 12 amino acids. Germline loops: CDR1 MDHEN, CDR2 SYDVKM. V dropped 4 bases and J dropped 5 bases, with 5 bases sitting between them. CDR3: CASSSRTGELFF. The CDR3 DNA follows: TGTGCCAGCAGTTCCAGGACCGGGGAGCTGTTTTTT. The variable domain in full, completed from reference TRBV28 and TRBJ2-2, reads DVKVTQSSRYLVKRTGEKVFLECVQDMDHENMFWYRQDPGLGLRLIYFSYDVKMKEKGDIPEGYSVSREKKERFSLILESASTNQTSMYLCASSSRTGELFFGEGSRLTVL.

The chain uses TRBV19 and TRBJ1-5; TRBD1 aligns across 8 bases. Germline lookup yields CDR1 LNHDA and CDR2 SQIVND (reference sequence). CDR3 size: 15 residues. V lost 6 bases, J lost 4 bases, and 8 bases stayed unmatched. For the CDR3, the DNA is TGTGCCAGTAGGCCGGTGGACAGGGATAATCAGCCCCAGCATTTT. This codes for CASRPVDRDNQPQHF.

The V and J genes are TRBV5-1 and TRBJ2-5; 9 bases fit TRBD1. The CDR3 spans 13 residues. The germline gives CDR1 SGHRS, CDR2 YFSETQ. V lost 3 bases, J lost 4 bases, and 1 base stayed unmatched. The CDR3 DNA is TGCGCCAGCAGCTCACAGGGGGCAGAGACCCAGTACTTC. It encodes CASSSQGAETQYF.

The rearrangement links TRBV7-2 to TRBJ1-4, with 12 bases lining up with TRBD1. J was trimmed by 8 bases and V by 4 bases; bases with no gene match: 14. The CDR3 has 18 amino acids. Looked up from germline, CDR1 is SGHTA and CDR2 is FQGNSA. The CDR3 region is CASSSIPGTGGSREKLFF. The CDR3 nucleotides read TGTGCCAGCAGCTCAATCCCCGGGACAGGGGGCTCGAGGGAAAAACTGTTTTTT.

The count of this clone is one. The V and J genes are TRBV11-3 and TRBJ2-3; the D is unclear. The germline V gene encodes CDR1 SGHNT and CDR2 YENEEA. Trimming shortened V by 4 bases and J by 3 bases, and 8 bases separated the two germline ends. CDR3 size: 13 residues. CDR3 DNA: TGTGCCAGCAGCTCCCGTTTGACAGATACGCAGTATTTT. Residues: CASSSRLTDTQYF.

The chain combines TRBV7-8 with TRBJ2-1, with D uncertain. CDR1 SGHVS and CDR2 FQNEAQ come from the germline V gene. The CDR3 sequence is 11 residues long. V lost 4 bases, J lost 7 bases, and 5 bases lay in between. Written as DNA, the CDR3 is TGTGCCAGCAGCTCCGAGAATGAGCAGTTCTTC. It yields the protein CASSSENEQFF.

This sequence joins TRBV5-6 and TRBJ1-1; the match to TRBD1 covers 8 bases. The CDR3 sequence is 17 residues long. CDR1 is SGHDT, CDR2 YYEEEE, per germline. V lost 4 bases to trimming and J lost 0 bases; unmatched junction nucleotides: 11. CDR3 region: CASSQGTGTWMNTEAFF. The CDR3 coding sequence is TGTGCCAGCAGCCAAGGGACAGGAACGTGGATGAACACTGAAGCTTTCTTT.

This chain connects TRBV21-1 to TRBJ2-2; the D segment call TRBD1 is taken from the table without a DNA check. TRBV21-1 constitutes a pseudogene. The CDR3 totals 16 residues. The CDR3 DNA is TGTGCCAGCAGCATACGGGACAGGCTATACACCGGGGAGCTGTTTTTT. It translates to CASSIRDRLYTGELFF.

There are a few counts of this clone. The CDR3 nucleotides are TGCGCCAGCAGTAAGGACAGGGGGCGGGTTTCACCCCTCCACTTT. Translation gives CASSKDRGRVSPLHF. This chain links TRBV5-1 with TRBJ1-6; the match to TRBD1 covers 11 bases. This CDR3 has 15 amino acids. The J segment lost 9 bases and the V segment lost 5 bases, leaving 7 bases of the junction unmatched. The V gene's germline CDR1 is SGHRS and CDR2 YFSETQ.

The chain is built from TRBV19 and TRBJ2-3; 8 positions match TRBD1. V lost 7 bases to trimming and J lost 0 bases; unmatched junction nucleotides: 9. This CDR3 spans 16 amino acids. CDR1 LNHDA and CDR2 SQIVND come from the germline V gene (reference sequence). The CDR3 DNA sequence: TGTGCCAGTACCGACCCAGGGGGCCGGAGCACAGATACGCAGTATTTT. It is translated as CASTDPGGRSTDTQYF.

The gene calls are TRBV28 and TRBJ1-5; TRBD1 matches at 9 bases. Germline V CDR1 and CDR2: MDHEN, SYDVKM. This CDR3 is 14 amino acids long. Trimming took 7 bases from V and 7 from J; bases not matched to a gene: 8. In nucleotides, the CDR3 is TGTGCCAGCAACCCGGGGACAGGGAACCAGCCCCAGCATTTT. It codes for CASNPGTGNQPQHF.

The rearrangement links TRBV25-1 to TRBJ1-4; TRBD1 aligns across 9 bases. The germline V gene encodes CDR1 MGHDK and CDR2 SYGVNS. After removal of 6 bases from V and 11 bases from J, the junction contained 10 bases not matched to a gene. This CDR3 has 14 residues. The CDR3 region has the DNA TGTGCCAGCAGCCAACCGGGACAGGGACGGAAACTGTTTTTT. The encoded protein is CASSQPGQGRKLFF.

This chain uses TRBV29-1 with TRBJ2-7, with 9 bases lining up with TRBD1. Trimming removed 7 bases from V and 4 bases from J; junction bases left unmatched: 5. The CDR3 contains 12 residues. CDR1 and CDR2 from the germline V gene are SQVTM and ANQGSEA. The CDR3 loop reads CSGTGGLYEQYF. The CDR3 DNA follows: TGCAGCGGAACAGGGGGCTTGTACGAGCAGTACTTC.

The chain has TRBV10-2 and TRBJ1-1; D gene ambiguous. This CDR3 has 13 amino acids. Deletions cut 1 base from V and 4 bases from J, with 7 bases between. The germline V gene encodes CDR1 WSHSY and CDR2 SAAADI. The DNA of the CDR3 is TGCGCCAGCAGTGAGTATGGGCCCACTGAAGCTTTCTTT. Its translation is CASSEYGPTEAFF.

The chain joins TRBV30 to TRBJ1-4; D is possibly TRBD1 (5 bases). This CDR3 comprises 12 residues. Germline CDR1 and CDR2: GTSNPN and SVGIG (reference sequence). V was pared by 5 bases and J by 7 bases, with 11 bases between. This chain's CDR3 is CAWAGTSEKLFF. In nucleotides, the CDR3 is TGTGCCTGGGCAGGGACTTCTGAAAAACTGTTTTTT.

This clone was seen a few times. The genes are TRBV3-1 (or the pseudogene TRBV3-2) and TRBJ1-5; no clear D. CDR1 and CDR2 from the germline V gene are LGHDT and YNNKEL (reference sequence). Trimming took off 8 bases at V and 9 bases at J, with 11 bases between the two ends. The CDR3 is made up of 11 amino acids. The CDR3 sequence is CASQHRRPQHF. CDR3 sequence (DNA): TGTGCCAGCCAGCATAGGAGGCCCCAGCATTTT.

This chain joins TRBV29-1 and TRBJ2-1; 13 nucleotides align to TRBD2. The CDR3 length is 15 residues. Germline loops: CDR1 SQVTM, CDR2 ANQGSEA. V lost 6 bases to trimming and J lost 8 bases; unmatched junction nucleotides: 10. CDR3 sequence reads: CSVRALAGGHDEQFF. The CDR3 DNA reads TGCAGCGTGAGAGCACTAGCGGGAGGGCATGATGAGCAGTTCTTC.

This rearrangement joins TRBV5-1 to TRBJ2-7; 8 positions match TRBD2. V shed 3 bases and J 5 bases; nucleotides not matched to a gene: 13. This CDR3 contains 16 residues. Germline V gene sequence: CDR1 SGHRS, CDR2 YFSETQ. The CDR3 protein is CASSYAGGAGGNEQYF. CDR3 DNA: TGCGCCAGCAGCTATGCGGGGGGCGCAGGAGGAAACGAGCAGTACTTC.

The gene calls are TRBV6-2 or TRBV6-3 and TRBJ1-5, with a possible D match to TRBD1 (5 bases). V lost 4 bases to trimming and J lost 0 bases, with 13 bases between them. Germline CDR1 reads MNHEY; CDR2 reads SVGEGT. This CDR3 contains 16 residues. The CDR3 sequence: CASSFSRGSSNQPQHF. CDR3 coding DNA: TGTGCCAGCAGTTTTAGCCGGGGGAGTAGCAATCAGCCCCAGCATTTT.

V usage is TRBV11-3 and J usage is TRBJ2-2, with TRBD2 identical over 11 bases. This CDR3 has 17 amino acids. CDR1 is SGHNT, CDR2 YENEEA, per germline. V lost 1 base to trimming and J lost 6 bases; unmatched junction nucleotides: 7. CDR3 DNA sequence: TGTGCCAGCAGCTTAGGTCGCCTAGCGGGAGGTCCCGGGGAGCTGTTTTTT. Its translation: CASSLGRLAGGPGELFF.

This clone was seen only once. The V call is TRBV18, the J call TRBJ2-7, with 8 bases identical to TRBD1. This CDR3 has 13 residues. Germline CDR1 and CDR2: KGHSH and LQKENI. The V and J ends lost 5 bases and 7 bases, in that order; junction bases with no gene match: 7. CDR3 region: CASSSDRVGEQYV. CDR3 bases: TGTGCCAGCTCATCGGACAGGGTTGGTGAGCAGTACGTC.

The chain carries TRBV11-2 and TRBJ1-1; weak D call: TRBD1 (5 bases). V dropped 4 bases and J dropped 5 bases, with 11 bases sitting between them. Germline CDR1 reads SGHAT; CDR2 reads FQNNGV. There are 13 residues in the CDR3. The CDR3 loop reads CASSSRKGTEAFF. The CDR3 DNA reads TGTGCCAGCAGCTCCCGTAAGGGGACTGAAGCTTTCTTT.

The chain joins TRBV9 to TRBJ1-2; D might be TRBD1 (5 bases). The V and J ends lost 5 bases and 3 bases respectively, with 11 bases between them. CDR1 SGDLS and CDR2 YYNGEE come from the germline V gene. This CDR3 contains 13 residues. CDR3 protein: CASRGEVDYGYTF. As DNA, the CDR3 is TGTGCCAGCAGGGGGGAGGTTGACTATGGCTACACCTTC.

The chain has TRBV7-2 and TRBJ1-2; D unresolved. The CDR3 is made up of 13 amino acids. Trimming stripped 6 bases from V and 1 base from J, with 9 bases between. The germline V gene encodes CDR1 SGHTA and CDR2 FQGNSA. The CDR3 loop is CASSEAVNYGYTF. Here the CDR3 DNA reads TGTGCCAGCAGTGAGGCGGTTAACTATGGCTACACCTTC.

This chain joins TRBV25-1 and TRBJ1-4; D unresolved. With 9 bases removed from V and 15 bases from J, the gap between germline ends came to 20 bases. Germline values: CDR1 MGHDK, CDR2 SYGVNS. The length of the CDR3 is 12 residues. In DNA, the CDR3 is TGTGCCAGAAAGTACCCGTTTTTATCGGTGTTTTTT. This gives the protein CARKYPFLSVFF. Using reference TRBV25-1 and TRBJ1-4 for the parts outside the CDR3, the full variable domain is EADIYQTPRYLVIGTGKKITLECSQTMGHDKMYWYQQDPGMELHLIHYSYGVNSTEKGDLSSESTVSRIRTEHFPLTLESARPSHTSQYLCARKYPFLSVFFGSGTQLSVL.

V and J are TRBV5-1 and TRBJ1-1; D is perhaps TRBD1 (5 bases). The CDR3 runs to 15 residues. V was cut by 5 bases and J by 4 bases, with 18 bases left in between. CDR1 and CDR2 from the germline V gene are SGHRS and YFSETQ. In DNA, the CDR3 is TGCGCCAGCAGTATGGGGTGGGGCGCGGTCACTGAAGCTTTCTTT. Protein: CASSMGWGAVTEAFF.

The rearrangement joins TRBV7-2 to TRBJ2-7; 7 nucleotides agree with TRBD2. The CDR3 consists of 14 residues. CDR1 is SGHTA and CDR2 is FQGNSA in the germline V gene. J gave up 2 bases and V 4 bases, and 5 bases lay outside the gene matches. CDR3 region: CASSWGGGTYEQYF. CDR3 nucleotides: TGTGCCAGCAGCTGGGGCGGGGGAACCTACGAGCAGTACTTC.